The 3 T cell receptor beta chains below were found in one sample sequenced in a study of beta chain features in type 1 diabetes. Broader study findings: Researchers report that Type 1 diabetes patients had moderately but significantly shorter TCRB CDR3s across all four CD4+ subsets.

Their target antigens are unknown. Since all of the isolated RNA was reverse transcribed, expressed TCRB transcripts were what got sequenced. Libraries were prepared by immunoSEQ multiplex PCR; TCRdb keeps only in-frame clonotypes and omits some of them. The sample carries almost 350,000 clones, around 9.7% recorded once. Source material: central memory CD4+ T cells from blood. The receptors here all came from a man aged 25 to 40 with type 1 diabetes.

In this sample, this clone turned up many times. The chain joins TRBV19 to TRBJ2-1; possible D gene TRBD1, 5 bases. CDR1 and CDR2 from the germline V gene are LNHDA and SQIVND (reference sequence). The ends were cut back, 3 bases at V and 0 bases at J, with 9 bases in the middle. The CDR3 sequence is 15 residues long. This chain's CDR3 is CASSMGPYSYNEQFF. The DNA of the CDR3 is TGTGCCAGTAGTATGGGGCCTTACTCCTACAATGAGCAGTTCTTC.

This clone was picked up many times. The genes are TRBV4-3 and TRBJ1-2; D unresolved. This CDR3 spans 12 amino acids. V shed 1 base and J shed 7 bases, with 7 bases lying between them. CDR1 is LGHNA, CDR2 YSLEER, per germline. The CDR3 region is CASSQGDAGYTF. CDR3 DNA: TGCGCCAGCAGCCAAGGAGACGCTGGCTACACCTTC.

This chain links TRBV29-1 with TRBJ2-1; D remains unclear. Germline V gene lookup returns CDR1 SQVTM and CDR2 ANQGSEA. V gave up 7 bases and J gave up 5 bases, with 12 bases separating them. The CDR3 consists of 12 residues. In DNA form, the CDR3 reads TGCAGCGCCGAGGCCGAAAACAATGAGCAGTTCTTC. Translating gives CSAEAENNEQFF.